Shown below are 22 T cell receptor beta chains from a single sample sequenced in a study of human T cells and chemical hapten exposure. TCRdb independently ran MiXCR on the RACE reads; one entry per CDR3 protein. The sample consists of fewer than 140,000 distinct CDR3 sequences, 12% of them appearing once. Noted time point: pre-sensitization, week 0. Described treatment: therapeutic diphenylcyclopropenone sensitization with weekly scalp DPC. The source material was whole blood, sampled in connection with sensitization to the hapten diphenylcyclopropenone (DPC). The receptors come from a woman aged 45 to 65 with alopecia areata. Some clones in this sample may be carry-over from other donors' samples.

This clonotype was observed a handful of times. The chain joins TRBV7-2 to TRBJ1-1; D call uncertain. V lost 5 bases to trimming and J lost 2 bases, with 9 bases between them. Looked up from germline, CDR1 is SGHTA and CDR2 is FQGNSA. The length of the CDR3 is 13 residues. The CDR3 loop is CASSLQINTEAFF. The CDR3 coding sequence is TGTGCCAGCAGCCTACAGATTAACACTGAAGCTTTCTTT.

In this sample, this clonotype turned up many times. The chain recombines TRBV7-6 with TRBJ2-2; D call uncertain. V lost 0 bases to trimming and J lost 2 bases, with 7 bases between them. Germline CDR1 is SGHVS and CDR2 is FNYEAQ. This CDR3 has 15 amino acids. Written as DNA, the CDR3 is TGTGCCAGCAGCTTAGCGGTAGAAAACACCGGGGAGCTGTTTTTT. As protein: CASSLAVENTGELFF.

The CDR3 sequence is CSASGIGTDTQYF. CDR3 bases: TGCAGTGCGTCAGGGATAGGCACAGATACGCAGTATTTT. The J gene is TRBJ2-3, the V gene TRBV20-1; a possible D gene is TRBD1 (5 bases). Germline CDR1 DFQATT, CDR2 SNEGSKA (reference sequence). Trimming removed 6 bases from V and 1 base from J, with 11 bases in between. CDR3 length equals 13 residues.

The chain couples TRBV5-4 to TRBJ2-1, with D unresolved. This CDR3 has 15 amino acids. Germline V gene lookup returns CDR1 SGHNT and CDR2 YYREEE (reference sequence). Deletions cut 0 bases from V and 0 bases from J, with 7 bases between. The CDR3 reads CASSLDSYSYNEQFF. In nucleotides, the CDR3 is TGTGCCAGCAGCTTGGACAGTTACTCCTACAATGAGCAGTTCTTC. The variable domain in full, with the rest retrieved from reference TRBV5-4 and TRBJ2-1, is ETGVTQSPTHLIKTRGQQVTLRCSSQSGHNTVSWYQQALGQGPQFIFQYYREEENGRGNFPPRFSGLQFPNYSSELNVNALELDDSALYLCASSLDSYSYNEQFFGPGTRLTVL.

As for this clonotype: Sequence at one end of the junction differs from germline and may be a read error. The rearrangement joins TRBV7-7 to TRBJ2-1; 12 positions agree with TRBD1. The CDR3 spans 14 residues. Germline CDR1 SSHAT, CDR2 FNYEAQ (reference sequence). The CDR3 DNA follows: TGTGCTAGCAGCCGGGACAGGGGGCGCAATGAGCAGTTCTTC. This sequence encodes CASSRDRGRNEQFF.

CDR3 amino acids: CASSLFPQGEAFF. As DNA, the CDR3 is TGTGCCAGCAGTTTATTCCCCCAGGGGGAAGCTTTCTTT. The chain links TRBV28 to TRBJ1-1; weak D call: TRBD1 (6 bases). This CDR3 is built from 13 residues. Germline assignment: CDR1 MDHEN and CDR2 SYDVKM. Trimming removed 1 base at V and 8 bases at J, with 11 bases between.

This rearrangement joins TRBV6-1 to TRBJ2-3, with 10 bases matching TRBD2. The CDR3 contains 16 residues. Trimming cost V 6 bases and J 3 bases; bases outside gene matches: 9. From germline, CDR1 is MNHNS and CDR2 SASEGT. CDR3 DNA: TGTGCCAGCAGCATAGCGGGAGGACGTTCAACAGATACGCAGTATTTT. It yields the protein CASSIAGGRSTDTQYF.

This clonotype was seen only a few times. The chain joins TRBV21-1 to TRBJ1-5; the DNA was not compared with TRBD1, the D call given in the table. TRBV21-1 is a pseudogene. CDR3 length: 15 residues. CDR3 sequence (DNA): TGTGCCAGCAGCACGGAGGGGGGTAGCGGTCAGCCCCAGCATTTT. Its translation: CASSTEGGSGQPQHF.

This clonotype came up a few times. Here the CDR3 reads CASSLYRGQGEQYF. In nucleotides, the CDR3 is TGTGCCAGCAGTCTCTACAGGGGGCAGGGTGAGCAGTACTTC. This sequence joins TRBV28 and TRBJ2-7; 9 bases agree with TRBD1. CDR1 and CDR2 (germline): MDHEN, SYDVKM. The CDR3 totals 14 residues. Germline trimming cut 5 bases from V and 7 bases from J; bases unmatched to any gene: 9. Together with reference TRBV28 and TRBJ2-7, the CDR3 gives the full variable domain: DVKVTQSSRYLVKRTGEKVFLECVQDMDHENMFWYRQDPGLGLRLIYFSYDVKMKEKGDIPEGYSVSREKKERFSLILESASTNQTSMYLCASSLYRGQGEQYFGPGTRLTVT.

At least ten counts were recorded for this clonotype. The chain has TRBV6-5 and TRBJ1-3, with D possibly matching TRBD1 (5 bases). This CDR3 contains 15 residues. Trimming pared 6 bases from V and 1 base from J, leaving 13 bases between. Germline V CDR1 and CDR2: MNHEY, SVGAGI. The CDR3 here is CASRTPAGSGNTIYF. The CDR3 DNA sequence: TGTGCCAGCAGGACCCCGGCAGGGTCTGGAAACACCATATATTTT.

This clonotype was seen repeatedly, ten times or more. The V and J genes are TRBV27 and TRBJ2-7; TRBD1 agrees at 9 bases. Per germline, CDR1 MNHEY and CDR2 SMNVEV (reference sequence). Losses at the gene ends were 6 bases for V and 3 bases for J; bases not matched to a gene: 0. The length of the CDR3 is 12 residues. CDR3 coding DNA: TGTGCCAGCAGGGGACAGGGCTACGAGCAGTACTTC. Its translation is CASRGQGYEQYF.

This clonotype was seen many times. This chain's CDR3 is CASSQGPGGSGYTF. The CDR3, as DNA: TGTGCCAGCAGCCAGGGTCCAGGGGGCAGCGGCTACACCTTC. The rearrangement links TRBV4-2 to TRBJ1-2, with 8 bases aligning to TRBD1. The V segment lost 3 bases and the J segment 8 bases; nucleotides outside the gene matches: 8. In germline, CDR1 is LGHNA, CDR2 YNFKEQ. CDR3 length equals 14 residues.

This clonotype was recorded a few times. The genes are TRBV28 and TRBJ1-4; 7 bases line up with TRBD1. The germline CDR1 and CDR2 sequences are MDHEN and SYDVKM. The CDR3 extends over 14 amino acids. Trimming at V came to 4 bases and at J to 5 bases, leaving 4 bases not matched to a gene. The CDR3 sequence: CASSYPGQNEKLFF. DNA of the CDR3: TGTGCCAGCAGTTACCCGGGACAGAATGAAAAACTGTTTTTT.

This chain links TRBV4-2 with TRBJ1-5; a possible D gene is TRBD1 (5 bases). V lost 4 bases and J 0 bases, leaving 10 bases between the germline ends. This CDR3 region has 15 residues. CDR1 and CDR2 from the germline V gene are LGHNA and YNFKEQ. CDR3 loop: CASSPGPSSNQPQHF. In nucleotides, the CDR3 is TGTGCCAGCAGCCCGGGGCCCTCTAGCAATCAGCCCCAGCATTTT.

This clonotype was detected many times. The CDR3 sequence: CASSLDYRTGRTEAFF. DNA of the CDR3: TGTGCCAGCAGCTTAGATTACCGGACAGGGAGAACTGAAGCTTTCTTT. The chain joins TRBV11-2 to TRBJ1-1, with TRBD1 matching over 8 bases. The CDR3 is 16 amino acids. Unmatched junction bases numbered 8, after V lost 0 bases and J lost 5 bases. Germline V gives CDR1 SGHAT, CDR2 FQNNGV.

This clonotype was picked up a small number of times. The J gene is TRBJ1-4, the V gene TRBV6-2 or TRBV6-3, with a weak D call TRBD1 (6 bases). The V end lost 5 bases, the J end lost 4 bases, and 11 bases lay between the germline ends. The V gene's germline CDR1 is MNHEY and CDR2 SVGEGT. This CDR3 spans 14 amino acids. Here the CDR3 reads CASSTGTDNEKLFF. DNA for the CDR3: TGTGCCAGCAGTACAGGGACGGATAATGAAAAACTGTTTTTT.

This rearrangement joins TRBV7-2 to TRBJ2-3; D remains ambiguous. The CDR3 sequence is 15 residues long. Germline V gives CDR1 SGHTA, CDR2 FQGNSA. V gave up 5 bases and J gave up 2 bases, with 14 bases separating them. The CDR3 loop is CASSAQVRTTDTQYF. The DNA of the CDR3 is TGTGCCAGCAGCGCCCAGGTCAGGACCACAGATACGCAGTATTTT.

This clonotype was recorded a few times. V and J are TRBV29-1 and TRBJ2-7; 7 bases fit TRBD1. Germline CDR1 reads SQVTM; CDR2 reads ANQGSEA. This CDR3 spans 15 amino acids. V lost 5 bases to trimming and J lost 2 bases; unmatched junction nucleotides: 12. The CDR3 region is CSVLQPGQIPYEQYF. The CDR3 coding sequence is TGCAGCGTTTTGCAACCGGGACAGATCCCCTACGAGCAGTACTTC.

The rearrangement uses TRBV7-9 and TRBJ1-2; tentatively, D is TRBD1 (6 bases). With 5 bases removed from V and 1 base from J, the gap between germline ends came to 20 bases. Looked up from germline, CDR1 is SEHNR and CDR2 is FQNEAQ (reference sequence). The CDR3 covers 17 residues. CDR3 loop: CASSQTVDRELNYGYTF. The CDR3 region has the DNA TGTGCCAGCAGCCAGACCGTGGACAGAGAACTTAACTATGGCTACACCTTC.

This chain links TRBV5-1 with TRBJ2-2; 9 bases are shared with TRBD1. The CDR3 sequence is 14 residues long. J lost 4 bases, V lost 3 bases, and 1 base had no gene match. The germline CDR1 and CDR2 sequences are SGHRS and YFSETQ. The CDR3 DNA follows: TGCGCCAGCAGCTGGGGACAGGGCACCGGGGAGCTGTTTTTT. It encodes CASSWGQGTGELFF.

This clonotype showed up just a few times. The chain is built from TRBV4-1 and TRBJ2-1, with D maybe TRBD1 (5 bases). Germline CDR1 and CDR2: MGHRA and YSYEKL. Trimming left V 0 bases short and J 13 bases short, with 16 bases between. The CDR3 spans 14 residues. As DNA, the CDR3 is TGCGCCAGCAGCCAAGATTTGACAGATTACGGTCAGTTCTTC. This encodes CASSQDLTDYGQFF.

This clonotype was seen at least ten times. The V gene is TRBV7-6, the J gene TRBJ1-3; D is uncertain. V dropped 1 base and J dropped 8 bases, with 15 bases sitting between them. The CDR3 spans 15 residues. CDR1 and CDR2 (germline): SGHVS, FNYEAQ. DNA for the CDR3: TGTGCCAGCAGCTTAGGCCCAGTTCGGGGAGACACCATATATTTT. It translates to CASSLGPVRGDTIYF. The full variable domain, its missing parts supplied by reference TRBV7-6 and TRBJ1-3, is GAGVSQSPRYKVTKRGQDVALRCDPISGHVSLYWYRQALGQGPEFLTYFNYEAQQDKSGLPNDRFSAERPEGSISTLTIQRTEQRDSAMYRCASSLGPVRGDTIYFGEGSWLTVV.